Included here is one T cell receptor (beta chain) sequence, with context. Its antigen is as yet unknown. 60 Vbeta and 13 Jbeta primers were used in PCR. The data were produced by immunoSEQ multiplex PCR, yet TCRdb's version contains in-frame clones alone and is incomplete. This sample's table has around 35,000 clones. Germline-derived CDR1 and CDR2 are KGHSH and LQKENI. Trimming stripped 0 bases from V and 2 bases from J, with 5 bases between. The length of the CDR3 is 13 residues. These data originate in a study of cytomegalovirus exposure and HLA in healthy donors. General study results and limits: In a later analysis, a genetic analysis reported fewer productive-TCR N-insertions in an Asian-associated ancestry cluster than the cohort average.

This chain joins TRBV18 and TRBJ2-7, with a tentative D call TRBD2 (5 bases). The receptor was derived from a woman between 40 and 50 years old in good health and CMV-seropositive. Sequencing used PBMCs. The CDR3 reads CASSPPSAYEQYF. The CDR3 region has the DNA TGTGCCAGCTCACCACCTAGCGCCTACGAGCAGTACTTC.